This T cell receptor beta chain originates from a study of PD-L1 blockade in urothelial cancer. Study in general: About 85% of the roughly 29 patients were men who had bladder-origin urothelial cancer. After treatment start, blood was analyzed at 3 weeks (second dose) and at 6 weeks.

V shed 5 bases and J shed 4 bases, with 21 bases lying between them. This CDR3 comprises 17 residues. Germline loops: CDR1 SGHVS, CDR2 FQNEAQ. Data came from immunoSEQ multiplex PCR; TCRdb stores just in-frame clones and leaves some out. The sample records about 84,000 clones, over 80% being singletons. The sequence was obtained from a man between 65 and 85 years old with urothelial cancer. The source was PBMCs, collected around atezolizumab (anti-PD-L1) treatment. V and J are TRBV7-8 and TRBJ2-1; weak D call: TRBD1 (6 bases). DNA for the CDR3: TGTGCCAGCAGCGGAGCCCCCGGTGGACAGAGATACAATGAGCAGTTCTTC. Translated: CASSGAPGGQRYNEQFF.